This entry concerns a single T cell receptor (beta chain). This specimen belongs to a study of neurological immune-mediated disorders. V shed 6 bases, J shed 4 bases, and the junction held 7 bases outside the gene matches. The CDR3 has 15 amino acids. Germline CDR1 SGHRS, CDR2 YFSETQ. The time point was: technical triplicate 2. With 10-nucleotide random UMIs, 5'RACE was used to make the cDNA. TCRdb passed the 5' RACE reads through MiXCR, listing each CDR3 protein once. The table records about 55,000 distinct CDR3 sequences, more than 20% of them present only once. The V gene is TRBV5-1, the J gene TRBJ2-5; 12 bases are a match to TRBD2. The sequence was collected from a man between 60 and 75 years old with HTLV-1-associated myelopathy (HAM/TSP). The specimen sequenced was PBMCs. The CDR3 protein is CASNLAGGPGETQYF. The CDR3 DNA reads TGCGCCAGCAACCTAGCGGGAGGGCCTGGAGAGACCCAGTACTTC.